Detailed here is one T cell receptor (beta chain). Original processing notes: Reference gene primers were amplified, and this amplification served to estimate nucleated cell counts. This table comes from immunoSEQ multiplex PCR, and its TCRdb copy is limited to in-frame clones, with some not included. The V and J calls and clone size are taken from that table; D and trimming were inferred from the DNA. The data show tens of thousands of clones, with roughly 88% seen just once and 9% to 15% held by the top ten. The record originates from a study of blood T cell repertoires in COVID-19. Study background: Acute and convalescent COVID-19 specimens originated in the United States, Italy and Spain. From T cells, B-cell-depleted T cells, or PBMCs came the material, which was cDNA or gDNA.

The CDR3 runs 15 residues. Germline values: CDR1 SNHLY, CDR2 FYNNEI. The trim removed 4 bases at V and 5 bases at J, leaving 8 bases unmatched. This receptor was obtained from a human donor in a cohort sampled during active COVID-19. The V and J genes are TRBV2 and TRBJ2-1; TRBD2 agrees at 7 bases. The specimen sequenced was peripheral blood. The CDR3 DNA reads as TGTGCCAGCAGTGGGGGAGGGACTCCAAACAATGAGCAGTTCTTC. Translated, it gives CASSGGGTPNNEQFF.